The sequence of this TCR beta chain was determined in a study of cytomegalovirus exposure and HLA in healthy donors. Study background: Counted in an early data release were tens of millions of unique TCRs from HLA-typed donors.

PCR used 60 Vbeta primers and 13 Jbeta primers. Repertoires were generated with immunoSEQ multiplex PCR, while TCRdb's copy carries only in-frame clones and drops some. The repertoire holds 40,000 to 45,000 clones, with roughly nine tenths as singletons. V was pared by 0 bases and J by 2 bases, with 13 bases between. Germline-derived CDR1 and CDR2 are SGHRS and YFSETQ. CDR3 length: 16 residues. Study-level points and caveats: Most likely, a cluster of highly shared sequence variants arose as a sequencing artifact. In an earlier analysis, most TCR beta V segments were productive about 87% or about 30% of the time. Indistinguishability led to the exclusion of some V segments, TRBV6-2 and TRBV6-3 included.

Regarding this clone: Its antigen is not identified.

The receptor was derived from a woman between 40 and 50 years old in good health and CMV-seropositive. The V gene is TRBV5-1, the J gene TRBJ2-3; D perhaps matches TRBD2 (5 bases). Sequenced material: PBMCs. The chain's CDR3 is CASSLVEGGLTDTQYF. DNA for the CDR3: TGCGCCAGCAGCTTGGTCGAGGGCGGTCTCACAGATACGCAGTATTTT.